Listed here are 20 T cell receptor beta chains from one sample, sequenced in a study of shared clonotypes between healthy human individuals. The assay was immunoSEQ multiplex PCR, and TCRdb's table has in-frame clones only and misses some. The sample holds under 1,100,000 clones, about 80% seen once. The source material was memory CD4+ T cells from PBMCs. The subset was: CD45RA-negative fraction. The receptor set was obtained from a man between 18 and 35 years old in good health. Some clones in this sample may be carry-over from other donors' samples.

This clone has more than one count but fewer than ten. The gene calls are TRBV6-1 and TRBJ1-1; D possibly corresponds to TRBD1 (5 bases). The CDR3 has 13 amino acids. V gave up 7 bases and J gave up 3 bases, with 12 bases separating them. CDR1 MNHNS and CDR2 SASEGT come from the germline V gene. CDR3 protein: CASTGGWDTEAFF. CDR3 coding DNA: TGTGCCAGCACGGGGGGATGGGACACTGAAGCTTTCTTT.

This sequence joins TRBV5-1 and TRBJ2-1, with TRBD1 matching over 7 bases. V trimming: 4 bases; J trimming: 1 base; junction bases outside the gene matches: 2. Germline V lookup: CDR1 SGHRS, CDR2 YFSETQ. The CDR3 has 14 residues. CDR3 DNA sequence: TGCGCCAGCAGCCAACAGGGGTCCTACAATGAGCAGTTCTTC. Its protein product is CASSQQGSYNEQFF.

This clone showed up many times. The V call is TRBV19, the J call TRBJ1-5, with D uncertain. Trimming removed 4 bases at V and 7 bases at J, with 11 bases between. Germline CDR1 is LNHDA and CDR2 is SQIVND (reference sequence). The CDR3 has 13 amino acids. CDR3 loop: CASSRRSGQPQHF. CDR3 nucleotide sequence: TGTGCCAGTAGTAGACGATCGGGACAGCCCCAGCATTTT.

Concerning this clone itself: One end of the junction fails to match germline, which may point to a read error. This chain links TRBV10-3 with TRBJ2-1, with TRBD2 identical over 8 bases. The CDR3 contains 12 residues. CDR1 ENHRY and CDR2 SYGVKD come from the germline V gene. DNA of the CDR3: TGTGCCATCAGTGGGCGGGGGGCCCCCCAGCTCTTC. This sequence encodes CAISGRGAPQLF.

Note on this clone: A read error may produce the germline difference seen at one junction end. The chain recombines TRBV19 with TRBJ1-1; D uncertain. The length of the CDR3 is 12 residues. Germline loops: CDR1 LNHDA, CDR2 SQIVND (reference sequence). The CDR3 DNA is TGTGCCAGCAGTATAAGAGGATATGAAGCTTTCTTT. This encodes CASSIRGYEAFF.

A remark on this clone: The same CDR3 can be traced to other DNA sequences in this sample. The chain links TRBV28 to TRBJ2-7; no clear D. V was trimmed by 4 bases and J by 2 bases, leaving 12 bases between them. This CDR3 region has 14 residues. Per germline, CDR1 MDHEN and CDR2 SYDVKM. In DNA form, the CDR3 reads TGTGCCAGCAGTTCTCCCGCAGGTCCCTACGAGCAGTACTTC. Its protein is CASSSPAGPYEQYF.

The chain couples TRBV7-2 to TRBJ1-1; no clear D. Trimming cost V 1 base and J 0 bases, with 9 bases left between them. The CDR3 has 15 amino acids. From germline, CDR1 is SGHTA and CDR2 FQGNSA. CDR3 DNA: TGTGCCAGCAGCTTAGAGCGACGGATGAACACTGAAGCTTTCTTT. The encoded protein is CASSLERRMNTEAFF.

The chain combines TRBV7-9 with TRBJ2-5; 14 bases agree with TRBD2. V lost 6 bases to trimming and J lost 4 bases; unmatched junction nucleotides: 4. Germline V lookup: CDR1 SEHNR, CDR2 FQNEAQ (reference sequence). The CDR3 runs to 15 residues. The CDR3 DNA follows: TGTGCCAGCAGTGTCGGGACTAGCGGGAGAGAGACCCAGTACTTC. Translated, it gives CASSVGTSGRETQYF.

The chain joins TRBV7-3 to TRBJ2-7, with D hard to call. V was trimmed by 2 bases and J by 1 base, leaving 12 bases between them. Germline lookup yields CDR1 SGHTA and CDR2 FQGTGA. The CDR3 totals 15 residues. The CDR3 loop is CASSLGSSNSYEQYF. The CDR3 DNA follows: TGTGCCAGCAGCTTAGGGTCTAGTAATTCCTACGAGCAGTACTTC.

The chain carries TRBV5-1 and TRBJ2-3, with D possibly matching TRBD2 (6 bases). The V gene's germline CDR1 is SGHRS and CDR2 YFSETQ. The CDR3 runs 14 residues. Trimming removed 0 bases at V and 8 bases at J, with 13 bases between. CDR3 in DNA: TGCGCCAGCAGCTTGGGTTCACCCGGGGGTACGCAGTATTTT. Translating gives CASSLGSPGGTQYF.

The genes are TRBV5-5 and TRBJ1-3, with 7 positions matching TRBD1. Germline CDR1 and CDR2: SGHKS and YYEKEE (reference sequence). CDR3 size: 15 residues. The J segment lost 0 bases and the V segment lost 1 base, leaving 1 base of the junction unmatched. CDR3 sequence: CASSLTGVSGNTIYF. The DNA of the CDR3 is TGTGCCAGCAGCTTGACAGGGGTCTCTGGAAACACCATATATTTT.

V and J are TRBV11-3 and TRBJ2-3, with D unclear. Trimming removed 0 bases from V and 5 bases from J, with 9 bases in between. CDR1 and CDR2 from the germline V gene are SGHNT and YENEEA. The CDR3 contains 14 residues. CDR3 residues: CASSLDPSEDTQYF. In DNA form, the CDR3 reads TGTGCCAGCAGCTTAGACCCCAGTGAAGATACGCAGTATTTT.

The chain carries TRBV5-1 and TRBJ2-1; 8 bases match TRBD1. Looked up from germline, CDR1 is SGHRS and CDR2 is YFSETQ. With V trimmed by 3 bases and J by 2 bases, 4 bases remained unmatched. The CDR3 is 15 residues long. The CDR3 nucleotides are TGCGCCAGCAGCTCACTGGACAGGGCCTACAATGAGCAGTTCTTC. It yields the protein CASSSLDRAYNEQFF.

CDR3 region: CASSLGWLGYTF. CDR3 nucleotide sequence: TGTGCCAGCAGCTTAGGCTGGTTGGGCTACACCTTC. This chain joins TRBV11-2 and TRBJ1-2, with D unclear. V lost 1 base, J lost 8 bases, and 8 bases lay in between. CDR1 is SGHAT, CDR2 FQNNGV, per germline. CDR3 length equals 12 residues.

This clone has at least ten counts. The chain combines TRBV29-1 with TRBJ2-2; D gene unclear. Trimming took 6 bases from V and 6 from J, leaving 17 bases between them. Germline CDR1 reads SQVTM; CDR2 reads ANQGSEA. This CDR3 region has 14 residues. DNA of the CDR3: TGCAGCGTCTGTGCGGCTACAACACCCGGGGAGCTGTTTTTT. It yields the protein CSVCAATTPGELFF.

The chain combines TRBV18 with TRBJ1-3, with D unclear. This CDR3 has 15 amino acids. V lost 5 bases to trimming and J lost 0 bases, with 11 bases between them. Germline CDR1 is KGHSH and CDR2 is LQKENI. CDR3 sequence reads: CASSGSLSSGNTIYF. CDR3 nucleotides: TGTGCCAGCTCAGGCAGCCTGAGCTCTGGAAACACCATATATTTT.

The genes are TRBV30 and TRBJ1-1; tentatively, D is TRBD1 (5 bases). This CDR3 has 12 residues. Germline CDR1 reads GTSNPN; CDR2 reads SVGIG (reference sequence). Trimming cost V 5 bases and J 0 bases, with 7 bases left between them. This CDR3 is CAWDSVNTEAFF. The CDR3 DNA is TGTGCCTGGGACAGTGTGAACACTGAAGCTTTCTTT.

This chain links TRBV6-6 with TRBJ1-2; 8 bases map to TRBD1. CDR1 MNHNY and CDR2 SVGAGI come from the germline V gene (reference sequence). CDR3 size: 15 residues. V dropped 2 bases and J dropped 4; count of bases not matched to a gene: 6. This CDR3 reads CASSYGTDRAYGYTF. The CDR3 nucleotides read TGTGCCAGCAGTTACGGAACGGACAGGGCCTATGGCTACACCTTC.

This clone was detected only once. The rearrangement uses TRBV18 and TRBJ2-6; D is unclear. The CDR3 has 18 residues. Trimming took off 4 bases at V and 0 bases at J, with 16 bases between the two ends. The V gene's germline CDR1 is KGHSH and CDR2 LQKENI. DNA of the CDR3: TGTGCCAGCTCACGAATCCACAGACCAAACTCTGGGGCCAACGTCCTGACTTTC. This gives the protein CASSRIHRPNSGANVLTF.

This clone was recorded many times. The chain joins TRBV9 to TRBJ2-2; 10 bases fit TRBD2. The CDR3 has 15 residues. Germline CDR1 reads SGDLS; CDR2 reads YYNGEE. V dropped 6 bases and J dropped 6; count of bases not matched to a gene: 8. CDR3 in amino acids: CASNHLAGEAGELFF. The CDR3 nucleotides are TGTGCCAGCAACCATCTAGCGGGAGAGGCCGGGGAGCTGTTTTTT.